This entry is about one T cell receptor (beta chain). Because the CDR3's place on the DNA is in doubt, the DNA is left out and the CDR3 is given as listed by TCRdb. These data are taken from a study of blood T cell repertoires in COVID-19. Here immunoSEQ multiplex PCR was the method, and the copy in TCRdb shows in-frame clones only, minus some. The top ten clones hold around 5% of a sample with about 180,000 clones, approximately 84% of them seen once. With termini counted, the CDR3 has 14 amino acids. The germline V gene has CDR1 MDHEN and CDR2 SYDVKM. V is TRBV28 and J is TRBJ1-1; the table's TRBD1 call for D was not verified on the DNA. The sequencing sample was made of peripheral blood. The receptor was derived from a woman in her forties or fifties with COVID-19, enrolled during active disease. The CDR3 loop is CASSSSGQNTEAFF.